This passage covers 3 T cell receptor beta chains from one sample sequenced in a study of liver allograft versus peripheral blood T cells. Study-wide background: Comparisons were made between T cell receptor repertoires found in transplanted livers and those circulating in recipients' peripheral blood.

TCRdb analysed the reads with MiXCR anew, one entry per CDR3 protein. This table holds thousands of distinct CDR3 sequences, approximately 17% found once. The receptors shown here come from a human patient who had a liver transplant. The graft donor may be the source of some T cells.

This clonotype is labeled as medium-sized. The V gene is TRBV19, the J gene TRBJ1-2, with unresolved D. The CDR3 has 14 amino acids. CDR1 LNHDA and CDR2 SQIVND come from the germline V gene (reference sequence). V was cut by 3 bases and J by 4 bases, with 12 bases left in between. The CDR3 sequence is CASSMTPRVYGYTF. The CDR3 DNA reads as TGTGCCAGTAGTATGACCCCGAGGGTCTATGGCTACACCTTC.

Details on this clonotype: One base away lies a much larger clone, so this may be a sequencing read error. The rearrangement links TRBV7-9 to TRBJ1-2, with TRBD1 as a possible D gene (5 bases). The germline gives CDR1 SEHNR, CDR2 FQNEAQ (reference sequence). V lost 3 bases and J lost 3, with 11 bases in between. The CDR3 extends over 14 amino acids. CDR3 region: CASSFGGGYYGYTF. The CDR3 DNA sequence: TGTGCCAGCAGCTTCGGGGGGGGATACTATGGCTACACCTTC.

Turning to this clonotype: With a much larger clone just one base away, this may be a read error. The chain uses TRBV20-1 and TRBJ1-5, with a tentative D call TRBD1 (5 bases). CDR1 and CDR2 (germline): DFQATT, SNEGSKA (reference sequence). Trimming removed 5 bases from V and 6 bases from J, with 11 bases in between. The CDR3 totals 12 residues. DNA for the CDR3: TGCAGTGCTCGGGCAGGGACTCAGCCCCAGCATTTT. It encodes CSARAGTQPQHF.